Sequencing of this T cell receptor (beta chain) was carried out in a study of T-cell memory formation after mild COVID-19. There are many counts of this clonotype. The antigen is unknown. Overall study results and limits: SARS-CoV-2 specificity was not confirmed for second-wave clones peaking on day 37. Pre-infection memory held some responding clones, suggesting pre-existing cross-reactive T cells responded. CD4+ clones that contracted lay mainly in CM and EM; CD8+ ones lay in EMRA.

One entry per CDR3 protein, called by TCRdb with MiXCR from the 5' RACE reads. This repertoire shows about 90,000 distinct CDR3 sequences, approximately 16% found once; its top ten account for around two fifths. The TCR sequence derives from a young man who had mild COVID-19 (a few samples of this study predate the infection). Cell type and time point are not known. Sample: PBMCs or a T cell subset sorted from them (not recorded which).

The DNA for the CDR3 is TGCGCCAGCAGCCCCCGTTTCCCAGGCTGGGAGACCCAGTACTTC. Translated: CASSPRFPGWETQYF. The chain links TRBV5-1 to TRBJ2-5, with no clear D. Germline V CDR1 and CDR2: SGHRS, YFSETQ. This CDR3 is built from 15 residues. Trimming pared 4 bases from V and 5 bases from J, leaving 18 bases between.